This T cell receptor beta chain was obtained from a study of regulatory T cells in long-lasting Graves disease. General study results and limits: Persistent disease samples used TRBV28, TRBJ1-2 and TRBJ2-5 preferentially.

This clonotype was counted many times. Its specificity is not known. To make TCR beta libraries, researchers used iRepertoire HTBI primers and Arm-PCR of CDR3 regions. One entry per CDR3 protein results from TCRdb running MiXCR on the multiplex PCR reads. The repertoire holds roughly 380,000 distinct CDR3 sequences, with over 15% as singletons. The CDR3 totals 14 residues. From germline, CDR1 is SGHTA and CDR2 FQGTGA. Trimming took 4 bases from V and 7 from J; bases not matched to a gene: 9. Noted time point: newly diagnosed GD, antithyroid drugs for less than 3 months. Following extraction of RNA from PBMCs, that RNA was used to make the TCR library. The same data also contributed to another study, on T cells in Graves' hyperthyroidism and ophthalmopathy. According to that study: Orbital computed tomography, thyroid ultrasound, serum thyroxine and TRAb, and clinical symptoms together informed the diagnoses. With the HTBI primer set, the TCR CDR3 went through a first round of RT-PCR.

The sample consisted of peripheral blood mononuclear cells (PBMCs), taken at new diagnosis, from a patient treated with antithyroid drugs. V gene TRBV7-3 combines with J gene TRBJ2-7, with 8 bases matching TRBD1. This TCR derives from a man in his forties or fifties with Graves disease. CDR3: CASSSQDRVGEQYF. The DNA of the CDR3 is TGTGCCAGCAGCTCGCAGGACAGGGTTGGAGAGCAGTACTTC.